This T cell receptor (beta chain) derives from a study of early T cells in non-severe SARS-CoV-2 infection. On the study more broadly: Sequenced bulk RNA came from whole blood that was unsorted, and chains were unpaired. Study observations and caveats: A preference for anti-spike CD8 responses marked VDJdb matching, which missed private and CD4 specificities.

CDR1 and CDR2 (germline): SGHVS, FNYEAQ. J gave up 7 bases and V 4 bases, and 10 bases lay outside the gene matches. The CDR3 loop spans 14 amino acids. This clonotype was found a few times. The antigen is not known. Unique molecular identifiers (one per individual cDNA molecule) were attached. TCRdb ran MiXCR on the 5' RACE reads and lists one entry per CDR3 protein. Of around 50,000 distinct CDR3 sequences in the sample, 6% to 7% were seen once. The chain joins TRBV7-6 to TRBJ2-7; 7 nucleotides match TRBD1. Sequencing input: whole blood. The TCR comes from an adult who was a healthcare worker with PCR-confirmed SARS-CoV-2 infection or an uninfected control (not recorded which). The CDR3 DNA reads as TGTGCCAGCAGCTCCCTCGGGACAGATGGGGAGCAGTACTTC. Protein product: CASSSLGTDGEQYF.